The 10 T cell receptor beta chains below were found in one sample sequenced in a study of blood T cell repertoires in COVID-19. Clones were read by immunoSEQ multiplex PCR, and TCRdb kept only the in-frame ones, dropping some. The repertoire has around 46,000 clones, 70% to 90% of them found once; the top ten carry under 40%. The material sequenced was peripheral blood. The receptors were gathered from a woman aged 80 or older with COVID-19, enrolled during active disease.

The rearrangement links TRBV9 to TRBJ1-2; D is unclear. Germline-derived CDR1 and CDR2 are SGDLS and YYNGEE. V was pared by 3 bases and J by 3 bases, with 15 bases between. The CDR3 runs 15 residues. CDR3 sequence: CASSDKAFGDYGYTF. In nucleotides, the CDR3 is TGTGCCAGCAGCGACAAGGCTTTCGGGGACTATGGCTACACCTTC.

The V and J genes are TRBV6-4 and TRBJ1-3; a weak D match, TRBD1 (5 bases). The CDR3 totals 15 residues. Between the trimmed V and J ends, which lost 6 bases and 0 bases, there was a span of 12 bases. CDR1 and CDR2 (germline): MRHNA, SNTAGT. CDR3 loop: CASRQDGNSGNTIYF. CDR3 DNA: TGTGCCAGCAGACAGGACGGAAACTCTGGAAACACCATATATTTT.

The chain links TRBV5-1 to TRBJ2-3; 9 nucleotides match TRBD2. CDR3 length: 17 residues. V lost 0 bases and J lost 3; bases outside the gene matches: 8. Germline-derived CDR1 and CDR2 are SGHRS and YFSETQ. CDR3 nucleotides: TGCGCCAGCAGCTTGGAGATGGCGGGGGGGATTACAGATACGCAGTATTTT. This codes for CASSLEMAGGITDTQYF.

The V call is TRBV6-2 or TRBV6-3, the J call TRBJ2-3; the D gene is possibly TRBD1 (6 bases). Trimming took 4 bases from V and 2 from J, leaving 22 bases between them. Germline-derived CDR1 and CDR2 are MNHEY and SVGEGT. The length of the CDR3 is 18 residues. The CDR3 loop is CASSFRLSPTGDTDTQYF. CDR3 bases: TGTGCCAGCAGTTTCCGCCTTAGCCCGACAGGAGACACAGATACGCAGTATTTT.

The chain recombines TRBV27 with TRBJ2-3; 10 bases match TRBD2. Losses at the gene ends were 4 bases for V and 3 bases for J; bases not matched to a gene: 13. Germline V CDR1 and CDR2: MNHEY, SMNVEV (reference sequence). The CDR3 totals 18 residues. The CDR3 is CASSSRGASGRITDTQYF. CDR3 DNA sequence: TGTGCCAGCAGTTCCAGGGGGGCTAGCGGGAGAATAACAGATACGCAGTATTTT.

The rearrangement joins TRBV19 to TRBJ1-5; the match to TRBD1 covers 10 bases. V lost 5 bases, J lost 6 bases, and 7 bases stayed unmatched. Looked up from germline, CDR1 is LNHDA and CDR2 is SQIVND (reference sequence). The CDR3 runs to 15 residues. The CDR3 DNA is TGTGCCAGTAGTGCTGACAGGGGGCTCGGTCAGCCCCAGCATTTT. It specifies CASSADRGLGQPQHF. Complete variable domain (other parts from reference TRBV19 and TRBJ1-5): DGGITQSPKYLFRKEGQNVTLSCEQNLNHDAMYWYRQDPGQGLRLIYYSQIVNDFQKGDIAEGYSVSREKKESFPLTVTSAQKNPTAFYLCASSADRGLGQPQHFGDGTRLSIL.

V is TRBV27 and J is TRBJ2-1; D call uncertain. V was pared by 4 bases and J by 6 bases, with 16 bases between. In germline, CDR1 is MNHEY, CDR2 SMNVEV (reference sequence). The CDR3 covers 15 residues. This CDR3 reads CASSWAFPQANEQFF. CDR3 coding DNA: TGTGCCAGCAGTTGGGCGTTCCCACAAGCCAATGAGCAGTTCTTC.

V is TRBV10-3 and J is TRBJ1-3; D is perhaps TRBD1 (6 bases). The length of the CDR3 is 17 residues. Trimming stripped 0 bases from V and 4 bases from J, with 16 bases between. CDR1 and CDR2 from the germline V gene are ENHRY and SYGVKD. The CDR3 DNA is TGTGCCATCAGTGAGTCCCCGACAGGTTGGTCCGGAAACACCATATATTTT. Translating it yields CAISESPTGWSGNTIYF.

DNA of the CDR3: TGTGCCAGTAGTATAGACACCTCAGACAGGGACGTGAACGAGCAGTACTTC. It yields the protein CASSIDTSDRDVNEQYF. This chain uses TRBV19 with TRBJ2-7; TRBD1 aligns across 7 bases. The CDR3 extends over 17 amino acids. CDR1 and CDR2 from the germline V gene are LNHDA and SQIVND (reference sequence). V lost 0 bases and J lost 5; bases outside the gene matches: 13. Full variable domain (missing parts from reference TRBV19 and TRBJ2-7): DGGITQSPKYLFRKEGQNVTLSCEQNLNHDAMYWYRQDPGQGLRLIYYSQIVNDFQKGDIAEGYSVSREKKESFPLTVTSAQKNPTAFYLCASSIDTSDRDVNEQYFGPGTRLTVT.

The CDR3 protein is CSASRGQGEQYF. The CDR3 DNA sequence: TGCAGTGCTAGTAGGGGGCAGGGCGAGCAGTACTTC. J is TRBJ2-7 and V is TRBV20-1, with 7 nucleotides matching TRBD1. The CDR3 has 12 residues. Looked up from germline, CDR1 is DFQATT and CDR2 is SNEGSKA (reference sequence). The V segment lost 3 bases and the J segment 6 bases; nucleotides outside the gene matches: 5.